This passage covers 13 T cell receptor beta chains from one sample sequenced in a study of tumor and adjacent non-tumor tissue in lung cancer. Three rounds of nested PCR, following a modified ARM-PCR protocol, produced the TCRbeta library. Via MiXCR, TCRdb re-called the multiplex PCR reads, giving one row per CDR3 protein. The data contain some 100,000 distinct CDR3 sequences, 65% of them singletons. No cell sorting was done before RNA was extracted from the tissue. This non-tumor lung sample came from over 3 cm beyond the tumor edge. The sequenced sample was distant non-tumor lung tissue. These receptors all stem from a man aged 25-45 years with non-small cell lung cancer.

Notes on this clonotype: With a much larger clone just one base away, this may be a read error. Since no conserved phenylalanine or tryptophan closes the CDR3, a read error is the likely cause. The CDR3 DNA reads TGTGCCACAAACCGAGGGACGGTGGGTACAGATACGCAGTATCTT. This translates into CATNRGTVGTDTQYL. The chain has TRBV12-3 or TRBV12-4 and TRBJ2-3; D could derive from TRBD1 or TRBD2 (5 bases each). V was clipped by 10 bases and J by 3 bases, with 20 bases between them. This CDR3 has 15 amino acids.

Comments on this clonotype: Germline is not matched at one junction end, which may reflect a read error. CDR3 loop: CVSSSFGYEQYF. CDR3 bases: TGTGTCAGCAGCTCTTTTGGCTACGAGCAGTACTTC. The rearrangement uses TRBV11-3 and TRBJ2-7, with D unclear. The CDR3 consists of 12 residues. CDR1 and CDR2 from the germline V gene are SGHNT and YENEEA.

For this clonotype: Mismatch with germline at one junction end may stem from a read error. The chain combines TRBV4-3 with TRBJ2-7; the D gene is possibly TRBD2 (6 bases). The CDR3 covers 15 residues. Germline V CDR1 and CDR2: LGHNA, YSLEER. The chain's CDR3 is CASSQDAGSSYGQYF. The CDR3, as DNA: TGCGCCAGCAGCCAAGACGCGGGGAGCTCCTACGGGCAGTACTTC.

Of note for this clonotype: The missing conserved phenylalanine or tryptophan at the end of this CDR3 makes a read error likely. The chain carries TRBV6-2 or TRBV6-3 and TRBJ2-4; D gene ambiguous. Germline CDR1 reads MNHEY; CDR2 reads SVGEGT. The length of the CDR3 is 16 residues. DNA of the CDR3: TGTGCCAGCAGATACTCGAGGACGGGAGCCAAAAACATTCAGTACTGC. The encoded protein is CASRYSRTGAKNIQYC.

Notes on this clonotype: A read error is possible here, since a much larger clone lies one base away. This sequence joins TRBV20-1 and TRBJ1-1, with 10 bases matching TRBD1. This CDR3 comprises 16 residues. CDR1 and CDR2 from the germline V gene are DFQATT and SNEGSKA (reference sequence). The CDR3 loop reads CSVRDPSRQGATEAFF. Here the CDR3 DNA reads TGCAGTGTTAGAGACCCCAGTCGACAGGGGGCCACTGAAGCTTTCTTT.

Notes on this clonotype: A read error may explain this, as a much larger clone is one base away. The final CDR3 position lacks the conserved phenylalanine or tryptophan, pointing to a likely read error. The V and J genes are TRBV12-3 or TRBV12-4 and TRBJ2-7; no clear D gene. The ends were cut back, 5 bases at V and 2 bases at J, with 16 bases in the middle. CDR3 length: 15 amino acids. CDR3 DNA: TGTGCCAGCAGTCGACGACTGACGCCTCCCTACGAGCAGTACTCC. Translation: CASSRRLTPPYEQYS.

This clonotype was seen ten or more times. The CDR3 is CASTRDRDSPLHF. CDR3 DNA: TGTGCCAGCACCCGGGACAGGGATTCACCCCTCCACTTT. The V gene is TRBV6-1, the J gene TRBJ1-6; the match to TRBD1 covers 9 bases. Germline V gives CDR1 MNHNS, CDR2 SASEGT. The CDR3 spans 13 residues. The trim removed 7 bases at V and 8 bases at J, leaving 3 bases unmatched.

As concerns this clonotype: At one end, the junction sequence differs from germline, possibly due to a read error. The chain recombines TRBV12-3 or TRBV12-4 with TRBJ1-2, with 12 bases that match TRBD1. This CDR3 contains 14 residues. The CDR3 loop reads CASSLGTGGYGYAF. The DNA for the CDR3 is TGTGCTAGCAGTTTGGGGACAGGGGGCTATGGCTACGCCTTC.

A remark on this clonotype: A junction end diverges from the germline sequence, so it may reflect a read error. The rearrangement uses TRBV11-2 and TRBJ2-3; D remains unclear. The CDR3 loop spans 13 amino acids. Germline V gives CDR1 SGHAT, CDR2 FQNNGV. The CDR3 DNA reads as TGTGCCAGCAGCTTTAGCTGGGAAGATACGCAGTATTTC. This encodes CASSFSWEDTQYF.

This clonotype was recorded many times. J is TRBJ1-1 and V is TRBV6-5; D is unclear. Germline CDR1 MNHEY, CDR2 SVGAGI. The CDR3 totals 13 residues. With 4 bases removed from V and 6 bases from J, the gap between germline ends came to 12 bases. The CDR3: CASSFDPLSEAFF. In nucleotides, the CDR3 is TGTGCCAGCAGTTTCGACCCCCTATCTGAAGCTTTCTTT.

As concerns this clonotype: A much larger clonotype is one base distant, so this may be a read error. The chain recombines TRBV20-1 with TRBJ1-5; TRBD1 is a possible D gene (5 bases). Germline-derived CDR1 and CDR2 are DFQATT and SNEGSKA (reference sequence). The germline V and J ends were trimmed by 5 bases and 7 bases, with 18 bases remaining between them. The CDR3 length is 14 residues. CDR3 sequence (DNA): TGCAGTGCTGGAGTGGGACCCCGGGGACAGCCCCAGCATTTT. It encodes CSAGVGPRGQPQHF.

Points on this clonotype: A read error is likely, as this CDR3 ends without the conserved phenylalanine or tryptophan. It is unclear where the CDR3 begins or ends on the DNA, so no DNA is shown, and the CDR3 is as TCRdb lists it. The chain is built from TRBV11-2 and TRBJ1-6; TRBD1, as called in the table, went unchecked against the DNA. Germline V gene data show CDR1 as SGHAT and CDR2 as FQNNGV. The CDR3 totals 16 residues, both ends included. CDR3 loop: CASSLTSGTGNSPFHL.

With respect to this clonotype: One end of the junction does not line up with germline, which may come from a read error. The chain recombines TRBV11-2 with TRBJ2-5, with D perhaps matching TRBD1 or TRBD2 (5 bases each). CDR1 is SGHAT, CDR2 FQNNGV, per germline. This CDR3 has 14 amino acids. For the CDR3, the DNA is TGTGCCAGCAGCGCCCGGGACGGATGGGAGACCCAGTATTTC. Its translation: CASSARDGWETQYF.